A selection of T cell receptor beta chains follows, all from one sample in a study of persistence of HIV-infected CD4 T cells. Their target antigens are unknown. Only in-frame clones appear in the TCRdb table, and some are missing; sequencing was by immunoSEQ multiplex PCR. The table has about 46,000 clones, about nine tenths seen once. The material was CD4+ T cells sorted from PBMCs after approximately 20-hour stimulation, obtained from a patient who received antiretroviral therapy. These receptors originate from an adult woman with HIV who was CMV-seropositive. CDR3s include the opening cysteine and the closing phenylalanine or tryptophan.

CASSYSIQLNTEAFF TRBJ1-1 TRBV6-6
CASSPTQESNQPQHF TRBJ1-5 TRBV4-1
CASRWGSYNEQFF TRBJ2-1 TRBV6-5
CSVEGHMDSLNTEAFF TRBJ1-1 TRBV29-1
CASGDRGVPDTQYF TRBJ2-3 TRBV19
CAIRGTGGPEQPQHF TRBJ1-5 TRBV10-3
CASSEEGLAGYTF TRBJ1-2 TRBV6-1
CASSRRGTAYNSPLHF TRBJ1-6 TRBV27
CASSHYTPRREREEKLFF TRBJ1-4 TRBV4-1
CASSRDSFGYTF TRBJ1-2 TRBV7-8
CASILTRTGNTIYF TRBJ1-3 TRBV6-5
CASSPGQGAFF TRBJ1-1 TRBV11-1
CSVEGTGRHEQYF TRBJ2-7 TRBV29-1
CASRATGMNTEAFF TRBJ1-1 TRBV5-5
CASSQLGVVETQYF TRBJ2-5 TRBV3-1/TRBV3-2